This TCR beta chain originates from a study of cytomegalovirus exposure and HLA in healthy donors. Study summary: Across 350 to 500 genotyped donors, 81% landed in the Caucasian-associated ancestry cluster. Whole-study results and caveats: For TCR beta chains, V- and J-gene trimming was later linked to a missense DCLRE1C variant.

The CDR3 sequence is 15 residues long. V was pared by 0 bases and J by 3 bases, with 10 bases between. In germline, CDR1 is SGHDT, CDR2 YYEEEE. This clone was found a few times. Its cognate antigen is unknown. With 60 Vbeta and 13 Jbeta primers, the PCR was carried out. Profiling relied on immunoSEQ multiplex PCR, and the TCRdb table lists in-frame clones only, not all of them. The sample records around 120,000 clones, approximately 82% being singletons. The sample comprised PBMCs. The TCR sequence derives from a boy aged 2 to 9 in good health and CMV-seronegative. The chain links TRBV5-6 to TRBJ2-1, with TRBD1 as a possible D gene (5 bases). CDR3 nucleotide sequence: TGTGCCAGCAGCTTGGAATTCCAGGGCTACAATGAGCAGTTCTTC. This codes for CASSLEFQGYNEQFF.